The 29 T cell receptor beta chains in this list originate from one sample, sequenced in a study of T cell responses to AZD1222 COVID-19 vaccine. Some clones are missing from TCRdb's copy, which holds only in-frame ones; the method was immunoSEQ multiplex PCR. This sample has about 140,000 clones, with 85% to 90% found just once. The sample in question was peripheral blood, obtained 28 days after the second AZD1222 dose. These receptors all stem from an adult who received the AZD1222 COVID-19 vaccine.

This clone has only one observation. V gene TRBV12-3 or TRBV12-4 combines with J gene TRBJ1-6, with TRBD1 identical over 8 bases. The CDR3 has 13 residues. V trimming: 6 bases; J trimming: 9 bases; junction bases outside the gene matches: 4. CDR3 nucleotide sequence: TGTGCCAGCAGGGGGACAGGCGGTTCACCCCTCCACTTT. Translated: CASRGTGGSPLHF.

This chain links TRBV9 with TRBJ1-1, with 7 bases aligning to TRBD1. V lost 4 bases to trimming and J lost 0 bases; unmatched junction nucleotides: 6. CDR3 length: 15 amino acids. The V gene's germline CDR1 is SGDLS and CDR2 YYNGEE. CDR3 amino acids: CASSIGQVMNTEAFF. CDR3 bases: TGTGCCAGCAGCATTGGACAGGTTATGAACACTGAAGCTTTCTTT.

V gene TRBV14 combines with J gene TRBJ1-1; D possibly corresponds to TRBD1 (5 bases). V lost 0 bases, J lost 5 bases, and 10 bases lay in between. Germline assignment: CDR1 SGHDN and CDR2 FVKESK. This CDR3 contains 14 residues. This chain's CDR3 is CASSQEAGRTEAFF. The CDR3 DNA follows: TGTGCCAGCAGCCAAGAGGCAGGGAGGACTGAAGCTTTCTTT. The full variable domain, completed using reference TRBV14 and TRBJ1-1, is EAGVTQFPSHSVIEKGQTVTLRCDPISGHDNLYWYRRVMGKEIKFLLHFVKESKQDESGMPNNRFLAERTGGTYSTLKVQPAELEDSGVYFCASSQEAGRTEAFFGQGTRLTVV.

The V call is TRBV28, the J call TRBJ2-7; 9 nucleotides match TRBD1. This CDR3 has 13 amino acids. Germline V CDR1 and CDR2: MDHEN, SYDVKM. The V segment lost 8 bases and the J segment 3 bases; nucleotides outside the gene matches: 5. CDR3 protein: CASGKTGGYEQYF. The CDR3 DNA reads TGTGCCAGCGGAAAGACAGGGGGCTACGAGCAGTACTTC.

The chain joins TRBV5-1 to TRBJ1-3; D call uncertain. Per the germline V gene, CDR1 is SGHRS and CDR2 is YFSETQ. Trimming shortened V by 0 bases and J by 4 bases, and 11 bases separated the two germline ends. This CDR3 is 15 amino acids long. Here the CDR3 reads CASSLESGLGNTIYF. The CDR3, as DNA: TGCGCCAGCAGCTTGGAGTCGGGGTTGGGAAACACCATATATTTT.

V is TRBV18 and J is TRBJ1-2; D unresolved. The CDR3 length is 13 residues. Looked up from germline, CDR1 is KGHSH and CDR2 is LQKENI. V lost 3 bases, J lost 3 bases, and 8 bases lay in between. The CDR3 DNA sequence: TGTGCCAGCTCACCGGACGCAGACTATGGCTACACCTTC. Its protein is CASSPDADYGYTF.

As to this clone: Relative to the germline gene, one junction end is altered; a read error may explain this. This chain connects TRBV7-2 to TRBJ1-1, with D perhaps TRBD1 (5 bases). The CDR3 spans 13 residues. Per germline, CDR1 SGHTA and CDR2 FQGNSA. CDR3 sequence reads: CASSLGQRGYVEF. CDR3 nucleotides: TGTGCCAGCAGCTTAGGACAGCGGGGGTATGTGGAGTTT.

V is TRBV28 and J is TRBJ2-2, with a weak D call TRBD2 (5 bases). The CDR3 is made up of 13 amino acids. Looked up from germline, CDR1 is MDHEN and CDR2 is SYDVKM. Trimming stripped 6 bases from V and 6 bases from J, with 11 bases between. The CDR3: CASSPGFPGELFF. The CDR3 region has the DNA TGTGCCAGCAGCCCGGGGTTCCCCGGGGAGCTGTTTTTT.

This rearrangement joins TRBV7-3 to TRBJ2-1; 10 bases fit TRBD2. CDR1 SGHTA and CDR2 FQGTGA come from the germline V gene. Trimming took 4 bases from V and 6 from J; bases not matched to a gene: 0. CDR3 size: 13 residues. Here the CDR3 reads CASSWTSGNEQFF. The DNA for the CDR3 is TGTGCCAGCAGCTGGACTAGCGGCAATGAGCAGTTCTTC.

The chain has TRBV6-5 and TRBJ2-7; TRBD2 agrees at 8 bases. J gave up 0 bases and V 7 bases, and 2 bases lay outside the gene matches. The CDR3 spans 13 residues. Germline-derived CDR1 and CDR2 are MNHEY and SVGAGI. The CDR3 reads CASTTSGSYEQYF. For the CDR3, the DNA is TGTGCCAGCACCACTAGCGGCTCCTACGAGCAGTACTTC.

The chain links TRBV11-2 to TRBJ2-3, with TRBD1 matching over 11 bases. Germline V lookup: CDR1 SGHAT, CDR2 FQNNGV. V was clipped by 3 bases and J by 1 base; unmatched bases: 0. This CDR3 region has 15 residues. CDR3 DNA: TGTGCCAGCAGCTTGGGACAGGGGGGCACAGATACGCAGTATTTT. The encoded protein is CASSLGQGGTDTQYF. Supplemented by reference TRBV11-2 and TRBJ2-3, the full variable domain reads EAGVAQSPRYKIIEKRQSVAFWCNPISGHATLYWYQQILGQGPKLLIQFQNNGVVDDSQLPKDRFSAERLKGVDSTLKIQPAKLEDSAVYLCASSLGQGGTDTQYFGPGTRLTVL.

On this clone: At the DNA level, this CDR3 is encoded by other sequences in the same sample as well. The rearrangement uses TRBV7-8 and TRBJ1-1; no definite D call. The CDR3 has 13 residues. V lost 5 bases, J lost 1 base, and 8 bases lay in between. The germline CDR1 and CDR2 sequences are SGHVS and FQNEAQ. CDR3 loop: CASSPGGNTEAFF. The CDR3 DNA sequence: TGTGCCAGCAGCCCTGGTGGGAACACTGAAGCTTTCTTT.

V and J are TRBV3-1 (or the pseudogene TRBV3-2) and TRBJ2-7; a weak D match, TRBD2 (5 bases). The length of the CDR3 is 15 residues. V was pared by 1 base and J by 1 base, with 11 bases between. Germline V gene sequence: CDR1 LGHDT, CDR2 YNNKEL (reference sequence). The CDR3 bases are TGTGCCAGCAGCCAAGGGAGGTCTGGATCCTACGAGCAGTACGTC. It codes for CASSQGRSGSYEQYV.

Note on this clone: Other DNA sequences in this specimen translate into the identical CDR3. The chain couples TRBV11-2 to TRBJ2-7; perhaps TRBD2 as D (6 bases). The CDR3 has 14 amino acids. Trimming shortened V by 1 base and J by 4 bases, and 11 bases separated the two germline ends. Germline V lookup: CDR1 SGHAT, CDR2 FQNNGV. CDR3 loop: CASSLGFAGYEQYV. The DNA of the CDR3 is TGTGCCAGCAGCTTAGGTTTTGCGGGGTACGAGCAGTACGTC.

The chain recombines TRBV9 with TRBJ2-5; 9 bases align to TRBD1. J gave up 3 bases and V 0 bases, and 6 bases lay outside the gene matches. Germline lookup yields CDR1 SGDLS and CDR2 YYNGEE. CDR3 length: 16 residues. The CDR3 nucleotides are TGTGCCAGCAGCGTAGCCGTAGGGACAGGGAAAGAGACCCAGTACTTC. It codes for CASSVAVGTGKETQYF.

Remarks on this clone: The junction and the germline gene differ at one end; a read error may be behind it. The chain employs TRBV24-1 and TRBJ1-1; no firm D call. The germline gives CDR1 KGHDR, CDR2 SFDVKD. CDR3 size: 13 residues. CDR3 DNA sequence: TGTGCCACCAGCGATTCGACTCAGCCCGAAGCTTTCTTT. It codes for CATSDSTQPEAFF.

The chain's CDR3 is CASSQGLNNSPLHF. DNA of the CDR3: TGTGCCAGCAGCCAGGGGCTCAATAATTCACCCCTCCACTTT. This chain connects TRBV7-2 to TRBJ1-6; the D gene is possibly TRBD1 (6 bases). The germline CDR1 and CDR2 sequences are SGHTA and FQGNSA. The ends were cut back, 5 bases at V and 5 bases at J, with 10 bases in the middle. The CDR3 totals 14 residues.

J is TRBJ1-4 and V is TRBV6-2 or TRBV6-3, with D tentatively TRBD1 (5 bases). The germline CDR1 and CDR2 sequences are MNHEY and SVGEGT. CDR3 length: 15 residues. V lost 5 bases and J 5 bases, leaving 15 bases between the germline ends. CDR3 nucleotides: TGTGCCAGCAGTCCCCTCCGGGGGGGAAATGAAAAACTGTTTTTT. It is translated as CASSPLRGGNEKLFF.

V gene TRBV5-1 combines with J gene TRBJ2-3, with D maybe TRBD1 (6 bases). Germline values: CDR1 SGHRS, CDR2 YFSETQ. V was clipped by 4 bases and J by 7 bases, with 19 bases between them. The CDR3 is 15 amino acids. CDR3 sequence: CASSPGWGTTYTQYF. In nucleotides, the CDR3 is TGCGCCAGCAGCCCCGGTTGGGGGACAACTTATACGCAGTATTTT.

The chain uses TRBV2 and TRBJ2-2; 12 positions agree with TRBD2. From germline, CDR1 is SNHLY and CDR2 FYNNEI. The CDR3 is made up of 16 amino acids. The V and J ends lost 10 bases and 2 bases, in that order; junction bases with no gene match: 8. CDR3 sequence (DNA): TGTGCCACCGAAGGACTAGCGGGGACAAACACCGGGGAGCTGTTTTTT. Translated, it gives CATEGLAGTNTGELFF. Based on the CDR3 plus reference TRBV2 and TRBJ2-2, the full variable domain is EPEVTQTPSHQVTQMGQEVILRCVPISNHLYFYWYRQILGQKVEFLVSFYNNEISEKSEIFDDQFSVERPDGSNFTLKIRSTKLEDSAMYFCATEGLAGTNTGELFFGEGSRLTVL.

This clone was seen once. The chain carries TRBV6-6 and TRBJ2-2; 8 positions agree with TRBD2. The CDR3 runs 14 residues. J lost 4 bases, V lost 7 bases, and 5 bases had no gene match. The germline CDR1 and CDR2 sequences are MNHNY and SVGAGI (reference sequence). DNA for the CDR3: TGTGCCAGCAACCTAGCGGGCCCCACCGGGGAGCTGTTTTTT. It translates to CASNLAGPTGELFF.

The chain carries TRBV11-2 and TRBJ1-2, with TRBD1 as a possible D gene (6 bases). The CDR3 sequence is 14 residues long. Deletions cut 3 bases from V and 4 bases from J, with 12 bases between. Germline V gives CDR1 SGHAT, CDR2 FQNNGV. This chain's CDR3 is CASSFMTGTYGYTF. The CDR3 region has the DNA TGTGCCAGCAGCTTCATGACAGGCACCTATGGCTACACCTTC. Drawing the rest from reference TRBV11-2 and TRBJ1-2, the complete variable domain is EAGVAQSPRYKIIEKRQSVAFWCNPISGHATLYWYQQILGQGPKLLIQFQNNGVVDDSQLPKDRFSAERLKGVDSTLKIQPAKLEDSAVYLCASSFMTGTYGYTFGSGTRLTVV.

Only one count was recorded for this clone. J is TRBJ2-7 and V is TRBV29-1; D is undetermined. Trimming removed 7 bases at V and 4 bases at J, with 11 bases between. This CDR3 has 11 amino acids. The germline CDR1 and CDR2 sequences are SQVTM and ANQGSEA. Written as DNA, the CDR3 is TGCAGCGCATTTATCGGTTACGAGCAGTACGTC. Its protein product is CSAFIGYEQYV.

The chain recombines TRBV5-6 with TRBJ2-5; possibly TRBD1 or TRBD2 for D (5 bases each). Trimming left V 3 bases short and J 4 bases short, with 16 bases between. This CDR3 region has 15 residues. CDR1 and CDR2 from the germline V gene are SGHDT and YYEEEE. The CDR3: CASSWGPGGRETQYF. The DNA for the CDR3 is TGTGCCAGCAGCTGGGGACCTGGAGGCCGAGAGACCCAGTACTTC.

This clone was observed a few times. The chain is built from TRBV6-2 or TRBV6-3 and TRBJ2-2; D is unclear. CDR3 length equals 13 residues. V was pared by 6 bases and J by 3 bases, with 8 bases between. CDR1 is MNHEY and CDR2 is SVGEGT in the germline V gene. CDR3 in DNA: TGTGCCAGCAGCCTCTATGACACCGGGGAGCTGTTTTTT. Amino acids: CASSLYDTGELFF.

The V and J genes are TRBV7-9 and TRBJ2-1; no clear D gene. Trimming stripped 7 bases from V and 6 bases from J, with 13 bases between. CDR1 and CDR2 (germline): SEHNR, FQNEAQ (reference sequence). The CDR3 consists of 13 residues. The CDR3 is CASTPGRRNEQFF. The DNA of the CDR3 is TGTGCCAGCACCCCCGGACGGCGCAATGAGCAGTTCTTC.

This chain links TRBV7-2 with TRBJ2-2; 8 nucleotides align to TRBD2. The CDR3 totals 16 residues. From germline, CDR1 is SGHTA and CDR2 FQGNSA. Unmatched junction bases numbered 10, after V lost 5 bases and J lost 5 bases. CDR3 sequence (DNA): TGTGCCAGCAGCCCTCGGGAGGGGCTCTTAACCGGGGAGCTGTTTTTT. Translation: CASSPREGLLTGELFF.

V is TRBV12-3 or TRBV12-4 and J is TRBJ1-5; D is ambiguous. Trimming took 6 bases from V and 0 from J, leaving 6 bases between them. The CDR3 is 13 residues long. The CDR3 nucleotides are TGTGCCAGCAGCCGGAATAGCAATCAGCCCCAGCATTTT. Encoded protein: CASSRNSNQPQHF.

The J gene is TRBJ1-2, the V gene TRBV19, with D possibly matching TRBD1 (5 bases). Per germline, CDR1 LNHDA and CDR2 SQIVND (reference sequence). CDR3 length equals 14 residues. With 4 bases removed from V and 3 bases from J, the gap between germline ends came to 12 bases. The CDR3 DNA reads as TGTGCCAGTAGTAAGGGACGGGACGACTATGGCTACACCTTC. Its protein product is CASSKGRDDYGYTF.